A selection of T cell receptor beta chains follows, all from one sample in a study of CD8 T cells in Susac syndrome. TCRdb re-called the immunoSEQ multiplex PCR reads through MiXCR, storing one row per CDR3 protein. The profile covers some 190,000 distinct CDR3 sequences, with approximately 93% appearing a single time and 0.095% to 0.12% taken by the ten largest. The sample comprised CD4+ T cells from PBMCs. The receptors come from a human donor in good health. Both conserved end residues are part of each CDR3. A D gene is named only where the DNA matches it firmly. Clone size is stated in some rows and not others, as once, few, many or a class when expanded.

v_gene	abundance	j_gene	d_gene	CDR3aa	CDR3nt
TRBV6-5	NA	TRBJ2-1	TRBD2	CASRTSGSYNEQFF	TGTGCCAGTCGGACTAGCGGCTCCTACAATGAGCAGTTCTTC
TRBV7-9	NA	TRBJ2-3	NA	CASSLKGVPGRTDTQYF	TGTGCCAGCAGCTTAAAGGGGGTTCCGGGGCGCACAGATACGCAGTATTTT
TRBV28	NA	TRBJ2-2	NA	CASSLILIGELFF	TGTGCCAGCAGTTTAATCCTGATCGGGGAGCTGTTTTTT
TRBV28	NA	TRBJ1-5	NA	CASTSEKGRYSNQPQHF	TGTGCCAGCACTTCCGAGAAGGGGAGATATAGCAATCAGCCCCAGCATTTT
TRBV10-3	NA	TRBJ2-1	NA	CAISGAGGRDGEQFF	TGTGCCATCAGTGGGGCCGGAGGCCGGGATGGTGAGCAGTTCTTC
TRBV27	NA	TRBJ1-1	NA	CASSPVRRVSLMNTEAFF	TGTGCCAGCAGTCCCGTGAGGAGGGTTTCCCTCATGAACACTGAAGCTTTCTTT
TRBV5-4	NA	TRBJ1-3	TRBD1	CASSLAGGFSGNTIYF	TGTGCCAGCAGCTTGGCAGGGGGCTTCTCTGGAAACACCATATATTTT
TRBV7-2	NA	TRBJ1-2	TRBD1	CASSLDRATRLYTF	TGTGCCAGCAGCCTGGACAGGGCCACCCGGCTTTACACCTTC
TRBV13	NA	TRBJ2-5	NA	CASRLTMAETQYF	TGTGCCAGCAGATTGACCATGGCGGAGACCCAGTACTTC
TRBV11-2	once	TRBJ1-1	NA	CASSLVGMGTEAFF	TGTGCCAGCAGCTTAGTGGGGATGGGCACTGAAGCTTTCTTT
TRBV29-1	NA	TRBJ1-1	NA	CSATKGGTEAFF	TGCAGTGCTACCAAGGGGGGCACTGAAGCTTTCTTT
TRBV6-2/TRBV6-3	NA	TRBJ2-1	NA	CASSYVGTDLYNEQFF	TGTGCCAGCAGTTACGTGGGCACGGATTTATACAATGAGCAGTTCTTC
TRBV29-1	once	TRBJ2-4	TRBD1	CSVHGQGAAKNIQYF	TGCAGCGTCCATGGACAGGGGGCCGCCAAAAACATTCAGTACTTC
TRBV29-1	NA	TRBJ2-1	NA	CSGGGWGNEQFF	TGCAGCGGCGGTGGGTGGGGAAATGAGCAGTTCTTC